The rows below give T cell receptor beta chains drawn from one sample of a study of neurological immune-mediated disorders. TCRdb re-called the 5' RACE reads through MiXCR, storing one row per CDR3 protein. The sample lists some 46,000 distinct CDR3 sequences; approximately 4.5% were seen once. Sequenced input: PBMCs. The source is a woman aged 55-75 years with multiple sclerosis. Both conserved end residues are part of each CDR3. A D gene is named only where the DNA matches it firmly. Rows may omit the clone size; those that give it use once, few, many or a size class.

clone_size,d_call,v_call,j_call,cdr3_aa,cdr3_nt
many,TRBD2,TRBV5-1,TRBJ2-1,CASSFGAGAAYEQFF,TGCGCCAGCAGCTTCGGGGCGGGAGCCGCTTATGAGCAGTTCTTC
many,TRBD2,TRBV28,TRBJ2-5,CASSLLAGVETQYF,TGTGCCAGCAGTTTACTAGCGGGGGTGGAGACCCAGTACTTC
many,TRBD1,TRBV20-1,TRBJ1-2,CSASPPGQGASGYTF,TGCAGTGCTAGTCCCCCGGGACAGGGGGCCTCTGGCTACACCTTC
-,TRBD2,TRBV5-5,TRBJ2-5,CASSLVAAGGRETQYF,TGTGCCAGCAGCTTGGTTGCAGCGGGAGGTAGAGAGACCCAGTACTTC
many,-,TRBV21-1,TRBJ2-3,CASGSAVAGVCTDTQYF,TGTGCCAGCGGCTCTGCGGTAGCGGGGGTTTGCACAGATACGCAGTATTTT
-,-,TRBV10-3,TRBJ1-5,CAISALTDQPQHF,TGTGCCATCAGTGCACTGACAGATCAGCCCCAGCATTTT
-,-,TRBV5-1,TRBJ2-3,CASSFPVGAGRLGADTQYF,TGCGCCAGCAGCTTCCCGGTTGGGGCAGGGAGACTTGGCGCAGATACGCAGTATTTT
many,TRBD1,TRBV28,TRBJ2-7,CASTNYPGQGSYEQYF,TGTGCCAGTACCAATTACCCGGGACAGGGTTCGTACGAGCAGTACTTC
many,-,TRBV20-1,TRBJ1-5,CSAREQSSNQPQNF,TGCAGTGCTAGAGAACAGAGTAGCAATCAGCCCCAGAATTTT
many,TRBD2,TRBV7-2,TRBJ2-5,CASSLGSGLQETQYF,TGTGCCAGCAGCTTAGGTAGCGGGCTACAAGAGACCCAGTACTTC
many,TRBD2,TRBV20-1,TRBJ2-3,CSAYGRGSTDTQYF,TGCAGTGCATACGGGAGGGGGAGCACAGATACGCAGTATTTT
few,-,TRBV20-1,TRBJ2-3,CSASLGGTDTQYF,TGCAGTGCTAGCCTAGGTGGCACAGATACGCAGTATTTT
many,TRBD1,TRBV7-2,TRBJ1-4,CASSLRGQGAGEKLFF,TGTGCCAGCAGTCTTAGGGGACAGGGGGCGGGTGAAAAACTGTTTTTT
few,TRBD2,TRBV7-2,TRBJ2-5,CASSLLVGGETQYF,TGTGCCAGCAGCTTATTAGTCGGGGGGGAGACCCAGTACTTC
many,-,TRBV20-1,TRBJ2-3,CSARVGTPPPTDTQYF,TGCAGTGCTAGAGTGGGGACCCCTCCACCCACAGATACGCAGTATTTT
few,-,TRBV6-5,TRBJ2-1,CASSYREGTEQFF,TGTGCCAGCAGTTACAGAGAAGGCACTGAGCAGTTCTTC
few,TRBD1,TRBV20-1,TRBJ2-7,CSARGAQTGGVEQYF,TGCAGTGCTAGAGGGGCTCAGACAGGGGGTGTGGAGCAGTACTTC
many,-,TRBV7-3,TRBJ2-5,CASSLRYQETQYF,TGTGCCAGCAGCTTACGTTACCAAGAGACCCAGTACTTC
many,TRBD2,TRBV5-1,TRBJ2-2,CASSLDGGGTGELFF,TGCGCCAGCAGCTTGGATGGCGGGGGTACCGGGGAGCTGTTTTTT
few,TRBD1,TRBV6-1,TRBJ1-2,CASSEARTGPGYTF,TGTGCCAGCAGTGAAGCGCGGACAGGGCCTGGCTACACCTTC
many,TRBD2,TRBV28,TRBJ2-1,CASSSGLAGVYNEQFF,TGTGCCAGCAGTTCGGGACTAGCGGGGGTTTACAATGAGCAGTTCTTC
few,-,TRBV7-2,TRBJ2-3,CASSFTSTLVTDTQYF,TGTGCCAGCAGCTTCACTTCTACCCTCGTCACAGATACGCAGTATTTT
many,-,TRBV7-2,TRBJ2-1,CASSKEFRNEQFF,TGTGCCAGCAGCAAGGAGTTTCGCAATGAGCAGTTCTTC
many,-,TRBV6-2/TRBV6-3,TRBJ1-1,CASSYSKDSFMNTEAFF,TGTGCCAGCAGTTACTCGAAGGACAGCTTCATGAACACTGAAGCTTTCTTT
many,-,TRBV20-1,TRBJ2-1,CSARSLLESSYNEQFF,TGCAGTGCTAGAAGCCTCCTAGAGAGCTCCTACAATGAGCAGTTCTTC
many,TRBD2,TRBV5-1,TRBJ2-1,CASRARLAGESNEQFF,TGCGCCAGCAGGGCGAGACTAGCGGGAGAATCCAATGAGCAGTTCTTC
many,-,TRBV5-1,TRBJ2-1,CASSGESYNEQFF,TGCGCCAGCAGCGGGGAAAGCTACAATGAGCAGTTCTTC
many,TRBD2,TRBV20-1,TRBJ2-3,CSATLSGRAGDTQYF,TGCAGTGCCACCCTTAGCGGGAGGGCCGGAGATACGCAGTATTTT
many,TRBD2,TRBV24-1,TRBJ2-1,CATSEGTSGRADEQFF,TGTGCCACCAGTGAGGGGACTAGCGGGAGGGCCGATGAGCAGTTCTTC
once,TRBD2,TRBV29-1,TRBJ2-1,CSVGLAGGPPFF,TGCAGCGTGGGACTAGCGGGGGGGCCACCGTTCTTC
-,-,TRBV24-1,TRBJ2-3,CATQDRDTQYF,TGTGCCACCCAGGATCGGGATACGCAGTATTTT
many,-,TRBV20-1,TRBJ1-2,CSARGRTQGGPLIHNYGYTF,TGCAGTGCTAGAGGCCGTACCCAAGGGGGGCCCTTGATTCATAACTATGGCTACACCTTC
-,-,TRBV3-1,TRBJ2-5,CASSQVYEETQYF,TGTGCCAGCAGCCAAGTCTACGAGGAGACCCAGTACTTC
many,TRBD1,TRBV27,TRBJ1-2,CASSRQGSLGGYTF,TGTGCCAGCAGTAGACAGGGGAGCCTAGGCGGCTACACCTTC